This T cell receptor (beta chain) was sequenced for a study of beta chain features in type 1 diabetes (dated by TCRdb to the late 2010s). Notes on the research overall: Mean age, gender distribution, total cell number and subset yield did not differ between patients and healthy donors. A total of 107,917,701 sorted cells were examined across all samples, and the number of cells per subset was strongly correlated with RNA yield. The study compared the TCRB repertoires of sorted circulating CD4+ T cell subsets in recently diagnosed type 1 diabetes patients with those in matched healthy donors. Regulatory and stem cell-like memory subsets were obtained from only 8 patients and roughly 8 healthy donors, while naive and central memory subsets were obtained from all 30 or so donors.

The entire isolated RNA was reverse transcribed using the High Capacity cDNA Reverse Transcription Kit, and thus expressed TCRB transcripts were sequenced. Naive, central memory and regulatory T cell samples underwent deep immunoSEQ sequencing, averaging around 3.7 million total reads per sample. Sorted cells were lysed in RLT buffer and RNA was extracted with DNase-treated RNeasy Micro or Mini kits, depending on cell number. Each cell subset was processed separately to prevent cross-contamination, with patient and healthy donor samples processed together. The immunoSEQ multiplex PCR was used to amplify TCRB sequences from cDNA, yielding 87-bp fragments that span the CDR3 region. Sequencing of the amplicons was done on the Illumina HiSeq platform. The published analysis was carried out like this. PCR bias was computationally corrected using synthetic template baselines, reads within Hamming distance 2 were collapsed, and singletons that could not be merged were discarded. Reads were aligned against IMGT so that V, D and J genes, CDR3 length and insertions or deletions at six rearrangement sites could be assigned. Within each subset, clonotype counts were normalized to the number of sorted cells before true diversity and Gini coefficients were calculated with the tcR R package. Repertoire sharing was quantified using the overlap coefficient calculated on TCRB nucleotide sequences. Out-of-frame TCRB sequences from naive cells were analyzed as a proxy for the pre-selection repertoire. The immuneACCESS repertoire file appears here via TCRdb, limited to in-frame rearrangements. These files lack a portion of the clones; in checked studies, under half of the deficit traces to unresolved V genes, and the cause of the others is not known. The V and J calls and clone size are taken from that table; D and trimming were inferred from the DNA. The sample table contains some 250,000 clones; only one count was recorded for roughly 10% of them. The ten largest account for around 0.015% of the sample.

Each donor gave one peripheral blood draw, about 110 mL on average, collected into heparinised tubes. A BD FACSAria II was used to sort naive, central memory, regulatory and stem cell-like memory CD4+ T cells with a panel that included CD45RO, CCR7, CD25, CD127, CD95 and CD27. Every sorted population had a purity above 95%. PBMCs were isolated immediately by Lymphoprep density gradient centrifugation and stained directly without culture. So that batch effects would be minimized, each experiment stained and sorted samples in pairs, pairing one healthy donor with one patient. In the case of this clone: What this receptor recognizes is not known. No quality values exist for individual bases; no much larger clone is one base distant.

CDR1 and CDR2 were assigned from the germline V gene as MNHEY and SVGAGI. Clipping removes 6 bases from V and 5 bases from J, with 2 as the unmatched junction base count. From its cysteine to its phenylalanine, the CDR3 spans 13 amino acids. CDR3 DNA is the only sequence kept; it has 39 bases, read in frame from the first base. General findings and caveats noted by the study authors: Naive, central memory and regulatory TCRB repertoires appeared more similar among patients than among healthy donors. HLA sub-analyses involved small numbers of individuals, so any influence of HLA type on TCRB rearrangement remained unresolved. Type 1 diabetes patients showed a moderate but significant shortening of TCRB CDR3 length in all four CD4+ subsets. At VDJ recombination sites, type 1 diabetes patients had fewer insertions and more deleted nucleotides, which implies abnormalities in thymic rearrangement. Sequencing cDNA rather than genomic DNA could over-represent highly expressing activated cells, although activation and CD3 levels did not differ between groups. PCR might favor shorter templates, but patient and control samples were amplified and corrected together, so any skew would affect both groups equally.

The sequence derives from a man aged 30-40 years with type 1 diabetes. The source material was naive CD4+ T cells from blood. According to the study, the label for this sample's cell subset or site signals: true naive CD4+ T cells. Rearrangement joined TRBV6-5 to TRBJ2-7, with 12 bases in between that match TRBD1. The DNA reads as follows: TGTGCCAGCAGGGGGACAGGGGGCGACGAGCAGTACTTC. Translated, this gives CASRGTGGDEQYF.